These 10 T cell receptor beta chains came from one sample sequenced in a study of metastatic and nonmetastatic thyroid tumors. TCRdb redid the clone calls on the PCR reads using MiXCR. The data show 20,000 or so clones, under 25% seen once. None of the patients had undergone any treatment ahead of thyroid surgery. Sequencing was carried out using adjacent normal tissue. The receptors stem from a female donor with papillary thyroid cancer or a benign thyroid nodule (not recorded which). Some clones in this sample may be carry-over from other donors' samples.

This clone was found many times. The chain is built from TRBV28 and TRBJ2-7, with D possibly being TRBD1 (6 bases). V was clipped by 8 bases and J by 2 bases, with 10 bases between them. CDR3 length: 12 amino acids. The germline gives CDR1 MDHEN, CDR2 SYDVKM. The CDR3 coding sequence is TGTGCCAGCTCCCCAGGGGCCTACGAGCAGTACTTC. It codes for CASSPGAYEQYF.

By share of the sample, this clone is medium-sized. The chain employs TRBV20-1 and TRBJ1-5; D not resolved. Trimming took off 7 bases at V and 0 bases at J, with 22 bases between the two ends. CDR1 is DFQATT, CDR2 SNEGSKA, per germline (reference sequence). The CDR3 has 17 residues. CDR3 DNA sequence: TGCAGTGTTATAGGGCCCCCCCCAAGGGATAGCAATCAGCCCCAGCATTTT. As protein: CSVIGPPPRDSNQPQHF.

This chain uses TRBV27 with TRBJ2-2; D gene unclear. Germline V gene sequence: CDR1 MNHEY, CDR2 SMNVEV (reference sequence). Trimming cost V 11 bases and J 7 bases, with 14 bases left between them. The CDR3 loop spans 12 amino acids. CDR3 sequence reads: CAASSAVGELFF. Written as DNA, the CDR3 is TGTGCCGCAAGTAGTGCGGTCGGGGAGCTGTTTTTT.

This chain connects TRBV27 to TRBJ2-1; 7 bases fit TRBD2. The CDR3 consists of 15 residues. Germline V CDR1 and CDR2: MNHEY, SMNVEV (reference sequence). V trimming: 5 bases; J trimming: 6 bases; junction bases outside the gene matches: 10. CDR3: CASSLTSMIRNEQFF. CDR3 in DNA: TGTGCCAGCAGTCTGACTAGCATGATTCGCAATGAGCAGTTCTTC.

V is TRBV7-8 and J is TRBJ2-3, with a tentative D call TRBD2 (6 bases). V was trimmed by 4 bases and J by 0 bases, leaving 14 bases between them. The CDR3 is made up of 16 amino acids. Germline V gives CDR1 SGHVS, CDR2 FQNEAQ. The CDR3 DNA reads as TGTGCCAGCAGCTACGAACGGGGGACTAGCACAGATACGCAGTATTTT. It yields the protein CASSYERGTSTDTQYF.

This chain uses TRBV30 with TRBJ2-7, with 8 bases aligning to TRBD2. The CDR3 consists of 13 residues. Per the germline V gene, CDR1 is GTSNPN and CDR2 is SVGIG (reference sequence). Trimming removed 1 base from V and 4 bases from J; junction bases left unmatched: 3. The DNA of the CDR3 is TGTGCCTGGAGTGCAAGCGGGAGTTACGAGCAGTACTTC. Amino acids: CAWSASGSYEQYF.

This clone showed up just a few times. The genes are TRBV12-3 or TRBV12-4 and TRBJ1-2; TRBD1 might be the D (5 bases). Trimming left V 4 bases short and J 6 bases short, with 9 bases between. This CDR3 spans 12 amino acids. The CDR3 nucleotides read TGTGCCAGCAGTTCAGGGAGCGATGGCTACACCTTC. Residues: CASSSGSDGYTF.

V usage is TRBV30 and J usage is TRBJ2-2; perhaps TRBD1 as D (5 bases). The CDR3 spans 12 residues. Germline lookup yields CDR1 GTSNPN and CDR2 SVGIG (reference sequence). Deletions cut 2 bases from V and 6 bases from J, with 7 bases between. This CDR3 reads CAWSFRAGELFF. For the CDR3, the DNA is TGTGCCTGGAGTTTCAGGGCCGGGGAGCTGTTTTTT. Using reference TRBV30 and TRBJ2-2 for the parts outside the CDR3, the full variable domain is SQTIHQWPATLVQPVGSPLSLECTVEGTSNPNLYWYRQAAGRGLQLLFYSVGIGQISSEVPQNLSASRPQDRQFILSSKKLLLSDSGFYLCAWSFRAGELFFGEGSRLTVL.

This chain uses TRBV18 with TRBJ1-2, with unresolved D. The V and J ends lost 4 bases and 7 bases respectively, with 13 bases between them. The CDR3 has 13 residues. Germline V CDR1 and CDR2: KGHSH, LQKENI. DNA for the CDR3: TGTGCCAGCTCACAAGGTCCCAACCTTGGCTACACCTTC. This gives the protein CASSQGPNLGYTF.

This clone is categorized as medium-sized. The V and J genes are TRBV7-2 and TRBJ2-1; 8 bases match TRBD2. This CDR3 region has 15 residues. V was pared by 1 base and J by 3 bases, with 2 bases of the junction left unmatched. The V gene's germline CDR1 is SGHTA and CDR2 FQGNSA. The CDR3 coding sequence is TGTGCCAGCAGCTTAGGTAGCGGGGACTACAATGAGCAGTTCTTC. Residues: CASSLGSGDYNEQFF.